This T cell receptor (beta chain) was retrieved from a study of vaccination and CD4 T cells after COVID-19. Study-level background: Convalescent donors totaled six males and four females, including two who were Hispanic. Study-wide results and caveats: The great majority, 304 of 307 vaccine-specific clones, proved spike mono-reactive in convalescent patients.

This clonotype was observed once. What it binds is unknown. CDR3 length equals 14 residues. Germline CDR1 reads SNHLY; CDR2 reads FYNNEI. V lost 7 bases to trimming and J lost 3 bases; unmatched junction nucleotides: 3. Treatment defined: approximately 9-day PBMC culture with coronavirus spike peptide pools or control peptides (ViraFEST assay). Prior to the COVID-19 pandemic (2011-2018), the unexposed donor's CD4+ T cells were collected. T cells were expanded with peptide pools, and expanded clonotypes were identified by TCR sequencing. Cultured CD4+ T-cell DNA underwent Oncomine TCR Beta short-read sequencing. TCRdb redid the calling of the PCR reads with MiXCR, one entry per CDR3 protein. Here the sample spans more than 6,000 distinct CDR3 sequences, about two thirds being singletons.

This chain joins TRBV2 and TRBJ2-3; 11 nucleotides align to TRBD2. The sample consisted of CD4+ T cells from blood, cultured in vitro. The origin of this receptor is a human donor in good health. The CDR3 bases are TGTGCCAGCACTAGCGGGGGGTTGACAGATACGCAGTATTTT. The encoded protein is CASTSGGLTDTQYF. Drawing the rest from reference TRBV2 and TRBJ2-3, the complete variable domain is EPEVTQTPSHQVTQMGQEVILRCVPISNHLYFYWYRQILGQKVEFLVSFYNNEISEKSEIFDDQFSVERPDGSNFTLKIRSTKLEDSAMYFCASTSGGLTDTQYFGPGTRLTVL.